These 14 T cell receptor beta chains were sequenced from one sample in a study of regulatory T cells in long-lasting Graves disease. The time point was: newly diagnosed GD, antithyroid drugs for less than 3 months. Making the TCR library involved RNA that had been extracted from PBMCs. For TCR beta, libraries came from iRepertoire HTBI primers and Arm-PCR of CDR3 regions. TCRdb re-called the multiplex PCR reads with MiXCR, one entry per CDR3 protein. The profile shows roughly 430,000 distinct CDR3 sequences, less than 20% of them singletons. These same data were also listed under a study on T cells in Graves' hyperthyroidism and ophthalmopathy.

The source was peripheral blood mononuclear cells (PBMCs), collected at new diagnosis, from a patient treated with antithyroid drugs. The receptors shown here come from a woman aged 25 to 39 with Graves disease.

The chain employs TRBV6-2 or TRBV6-3 and TRBJ2-7, with a possible D match to TRBD1 (5 bases). Trimming shortened V by 2 bases and J by 0 bases, and 14 bases separated the two germline ends. There are 16 residues in the CDR3. CDR1 and CDR2 (germline): MNHEY, SVGEGT. The CDR3 protein is CASSYGAGNSSYEQYF. CDR3 nucleotide sequence: TGTGCCAGCAGTTACGGGGCAGGGAATAGCTCCTACGAGCAGTACTTC.

Regarding this clonotype: This may be a read error, as it is one base from a much larger clone. The rearrangement uses TRBV20-1 and TRBJ2-3; 8 bases match TRBD1. With the DNA end fitting TRBJ1-1 better, the J assignment may be wrong. CDR3 length: 11 amino acids. Germline CDR1 DFQATT, CDR2 SNEGSKA (reference sequence). CDR3 amino acids: CSATGGPEAFF. The CDR3 coding sequence is TGCAGTGCAACAGGGGGGCCTGAAGCTTTCTTT.

The gene calls are TRBV2 and TRBJ1-5, with 11 bases aligning to TRBD1. J gave up 6 bases and V 7 bases, and 5 bases lay outside the gene matches. CDR1 is SNHLY, CDR2 FYNNEI, per germline. The length of the CDR3 is 14 residues. The CDR3 DNA follows: TGTGCCAGCAAGGGACAGGGGGGAGCTCAGCCCCAGCATTTT. Translating it yields CASKGQGGAQPQHF.

This clonotype appeared a few times. The rearrangement links TRBV6-1 to TRBJ2-5; D might be TRBD1 (5 bases). The CDR3 contains 17 residues. Trimming removed 0 bases from V and 5 bases from J, with 19 bases in between. Germline V lookup: CDR1 MNHNS, CDR2 SASEGT. DNA of the CDR3: TGTGCCAGCAGTGAAGCCTCAGGGTCCGCCCTCAAGGAGACCCAGTACTTC. This sequence encodes CASSEASGSALKETQYF.

This clonotype occurred many times. The J gene is TRBJ1-1, the V gene TRBV2; no reliable D call. The CDR3 spans 12 residues. Trimming removed 6 bases from V and 3 bases from J, with 8 bases in between. Germline CDR1 SNHLY, CDR2 FYNNEI. This CDR3 reads CASSFRHTEAFF. The CDR3 DNA sequence: TGTGCCAGCAGCTTCAGACACACTGAAGCTTTCTTT.

The J gene is TRBJ2-7, the V gene TRBV20-1, with 8 nucleotides matching TRBD2. Per germline, CDR1 DFQATT and CDR2 SNEGSKA (reference sequence). V was clipped by 4 bases and J by 0 bases; unmatched bases: 11. This CDR3 has 16 amino acids. The CDR3 protein is CSATDFGGEGSYEQYF. In DNA, the CDR3 is TGCAGTGCTACGGATTTCGGGGGGGAGGGCTCCTACGAGCAGTACTTC.

The V and J genes are TRBV20-1 and TRBJ1-2; no firm D call. V was clipped by 5 bases and J by 2 bases, with 15 bases between them. This CDR3 region has 14 residues. Germline V gene data show CDR1 as DFQATT and CDR2 as SNEGSKA (reference sequence). The CDR3 sequence is CSASSTTTNYGYTF. The CDR3 DNA sequence: TGCAGTGCTTCCTCAACAACGACCAACTATGGCTACACCTTC.

V gene TRBV6-1 combines with J gene TRBJ2-7; 7 nucleotides agree with TRBD1. V trimming: 5 bases; J trimming: 7 bases; junction bases outside the gene matches: 11. The CDR3 runs to 14 residues. CDR1 MNHNS and CDR2 SASEGT come from the germline V gene. The CDR3 loop is CASSPDRAGWEQYF. DNA of the CDR3: TGTGCCAGCAGTCCCGACAGGGCCGGATGGGAGCAGTACTTC.

This clonotype has a count of ten or more. The chain links TRBV7-2 to TRBJ2-3, with D perhaps matching TRBD1 or TRBD2 (5 bases each). The CDR3 has 17 residues. V shed 3 bases and J shed 0 bases, with 16 bases lying between them. Germline V gene sequence: CDR1 SGHTA, CDR2 FQGNSA. For the CDR3, the DNA is TGTGCCAGCAGCTTTAAGTTCGGGACCCATAGCACAGATACGCAGTATTTT. It codes for CASSFKFGTHSTDTQYF.

This clonotype showed up many times. The rearrangement links TRBV2 to TRBJ1-1; D possibly corresponds to TRBD1 (5 bases). Germline-derived CDR1 and CDR2 are SNHLY and FYNNEI. This CDR3 is built from 13 residues. Trimming took 6 bases from V and 4 from J, leaving 12 bases between them. The CDR3: CASSGGEITEAFF. Written as DNA, the CDR3 is TGTGCCAGCAGCGGGGGGGAAATCACTGAAGCTTTCTTT.

The chain joins TRBV12-3 or TRBV12-4 to TRBJ2-2; D perhaps matches TRBD2 (6 bases). V lost 10 bases to trimming and J lost 5 bases, with 11 bases between them. The CDR3 length is 12 residues. CDR3 nucleotide sequence: TGTGCCACCACGGCGGGAACCGGGGAGCTGTTTTTT. Protein product: CATTAGTGELFF.

The sample holds many counts of this clonotype. The chain links TRBV10-3 to TRBJ2-1, with TRBD2 identical over 11 bases. V shed 8 bases, J shed 6 bases, and the junction held 3 bases outside the gene matches. There are 13 residues in the CDR3. Germline-derived CDR1 and CDR2 are ENHRY and SYGVKD. The CDR3 loop reads CAIATSGSNEQFF. The CDR3 coding sequence is TGTGCCATCGCTACTAGCGGGAGCAATGAGCAGTTCTTC.

The chain is built from TRBV9 and TRBJ2-1; 7 bases match TRBD2. CDR3 length equals 16 residues. Trimming at V came to 2 bases and at J to 2 bases, leaving 7 bases not matched to a gene. Germline CDR1 is SGDLS and CDR2 is YYNGEE. CDR3 in amino acids: CASSVFSAGAYNEQFF. The CDR3 nucleotides are TGTGCCAGCAGCGTTTTCTCCGCGGGAGCCTACAATGAGCAGTTCTTC.

This clonotype has a count of ten or more. The CDR3 DNA reads as TGTGCCTGGAGCGCCAACCTTTACGAGCAGTACTTC. This encodes CAWSANLYEQYF. This chain links TRBV30 with TRBJ2-7; no reliable D call. V was pared by 3 bases and J by 4 bases, with 10 bases between. The CDR3 contains 12 residues. Germline-derived CDR1 and CDR2 are GTSNPN and SVGIG (reference sequence).